These T cell receptor beta chains were read from a single sample in a study of T cell changes during pregnancy in multiple sclerosis. Repertoires were generated with immunoSEQ multiplex PCR, while TCRdb's copy carries only in-frame clones and drops some. The profile shows approximately 44,000 clones, about 89% of them singletons. The sample in question was CD4+ T cells from peripheral blood mononuclear cells, obtained before pregnancy. The source of these receptors is a female donor with multiple sclerosis, enrolled in a pregnancy study. Each CDR3 is given with its conserved first and last residue. The D gene is left open where the match is weak. Some rows have no size entry. The others give once, few or many, or a class for an expanded clone.

J gene,V gene,clone size,D gene,CDR3 protein,CDR3 DNA
TRBJ2-7,TRBV27,NA,TRBD1,CASSRPGTGRYEQYF,TGTGCCAGCAGTCGCCCCGGGACAGGGCGCTACGAGCAGTACTTC
TRBJ2-1,TRBV30,NA,NA,CAWSSSVVQFF,TGTGCCTGGAGTTCCTCGGTTGTTCAGTTCTTC
TRBJ2-7,TRBV10-3,few,NA,CAISGTDRPSSYEQYF,TGTGCCATCAGTGGCACCGACAGGCCATCCTCCTACGAGCAGTACTTC
TRBJ2-3,TRBV7-3,NA,TRBD2,CASSYRGGTSGGAGDTQYF,TGTGCCAGCAGCTACCGGGGAGGGACTAGCGGGGGGGCCGGAGATACGCAGTATTTT
TRBJ1-2,TRBV7-2,NA,TRBD1,CASSSNRGRGIYGYTF,TGTGCCAGCAGCTCAAACAGGGGGCGAGGGATCTATGGCTACACCTTC
TRBJ2-1,TRBV5-1,NA,TRBD2,CASTLLAGGPAYNEQFF,TGCGCCAGCACTCTCCTAGCGGGGGGCCCCGCCTACAATGAGCAGTTCTTC
TRBJ2-7,TRBV5-1,once,TRBD2,CASSLGSSGGAYEQYF,TGCGCCAGCAGCTTGGGATCCAGCGGGGGGGCCTACGAGCAGTACTTC
TRBJ1-5,TRBV27,NA,NA,CASSLQGIVNQPQHF,TGTGCCAGCAGTTTACAGGGGATAGTCAATCAGCCCCAGCATTTT
TRBJ2-5,TRBV9,NA,TRBD1,CASSVGTGQETQYF,TGTGCCAGCAGCGTCGGGACAGGACAAGAGACCCAGTACTTC
TRBJ2-1,TRBV7-3,NA,TRBD1,CASSSTGGGNNEQFF,TGTGCCAGCAGCTCAACAGGGGGCGGCAACAATGAGCAGTTCTTC
TRBJ1-3,TRBV12-5,NA,TRBD1,CASGLPDRGVRDTIYF,TGTGCTAGTGGTTTGCCAGACAGGGGAGTTAGGGACACCATATATTTT
TRBJ1-1,TRBV7-2,NA,NA,CASSPLTDIAFF,TGTGCCAGCAGCCCCCTCACAGACATAGCTTTCTTT
TRBJ2-1,TRBV7-3,NA,NA,CASSLSVMAGAYNEQFF,TGTGCCAGCAGCTTAAGCGTTATGGCAGGGGCCTACAATGAGCAGTTCTTC
TRBJ1-1,TRBV7-3,once,NA,CASARGRNTEAFF,TGTGCCAGCGCCCGGGGGAGGAACACTGAAGCTTTCTTT
TRBJ2-5,TRBV4-2,NA,NA,CASSQEGGDETQYF,TGTGCCAGCAGCCAAGAAGGGGGGGATGAGACCCAGTACTTC
TRBJ1-1,TRBV7-9,NA,NA,CASSLAEGAEAFF,TGTGCCAGCAGCTTAGCGGAGGGAGCTGAAGCTTTCTTT
TRBJ2-3,TRBV5-4,NA,TRBD2,CASSIRGSGDTDTQYF,TGTGCCAGCAGCATCCGGGGTAGCGGGGACACAGATACGCAGTATTTT
TRBJ1-2,TRBV25-1,once,TRBD1,CASSELGAGGLEGYTF,TGTGCCAGCAGTGAATTAGGGGCAGGGGGCTTGGAAGGCTACACCTTC
TRBJ2-7,TRBV14,NA,NA,CASSPREGQSSYEQYF,TGTGCCAGCAGCCCCCGTGAAGGACAGAGCTCCTACGAGCAGTACTTC
TRBJ1-3,TRBV6-5,NA,NA,CASSLVRAIAGNTIYF,TGTGCCAGCAGTTTAGTCAGGGCTATTGCTGGAAACACCATATATTTT
TRBJ2-7,TRBV30,NA,NA,CAGVLSYEQYF,TGTGCCGGAGTCTTATCCTACGAGCAGTACTTC
TRBJ1-4,TRBV7-3,NA,NA,CASSSVAGSNEKLFF,TGTGCCAGCAGCTCAGTGGCAGGATCGAATGAAAAACTGTTTTTT